A single sample gave rise to the 29 T cell receptor beta chains below, sequenced in a study of OX40 agonist ivuxolimab in advanced cancers. Measured with immunoSEQ multiplex PCR; TCRdb has only the in-frame clones, and not every one. The sample records just under 45,000 clones, roughly 78% being singletons. The source material was CD4+ or CD8+ T cells sorted from blood, sampled in a trial of the OX40 agonist ivuxolimab. These receptors came from an adult with an advanced solid tumor such as melanoma, head and neck, liver or kidney cancer.

This clone has just a few counts. This chain joins TRBV11-2 and TRBJ1-6; the D gene is possibly TRBD1 (5 bases). The CDR3 sequence is 14 residues long. CDR1 is SGHAT, CDR2 FQNNGV, per germline. V was clipped by 5 bases and J by 10 bases, with 15 bases between them. The CDR3, as DNA: TGTGCCAGCAGCCTCTTCCAGGGAGGCTCACCCCTCCACTTT. This codes for CASSLFQGGSPLHF.

The chain is built from TRBV30 and TRBJ2-6; no firm D call. Germline V gene sequence: CDR1 GTSNPN, CDR2 SVGIG (reference sequence). The CDR3 consists of 14 residues. V shed 1 base and J shed 2 bases, with 6 bases lying between them. In DNA form, the CDR3 reads TGTGCCTGGAGTGATGCTCCTGGGGCCAACGTCCTGACTTTC. Its protein product is CAWSDAPGANVLTF.

The CDR3 region is CATSRKTGVQETQYF. CDR3 nucleotides: TGTGCCACCAGCAGAAAGACAGGGGTCCAAGAGACCCAGTACTTC. The chain is built from TRBV15 and TRBJ2-5; TRBD1 aligns across 8 bases. V shed 2 bases, J shed 1 base, and the junction held 3 bases outside the gene matches. The CDR3 is 15 residues long. From germline, CDR1 is LNHNV and CDR2 YYDKDF (reference sequence).

The gene calls are TRBV6-6 and TRBJ1-5; D is ambiguous. The germline V and J ends were trimmed by 7 bases and 2 bases, with 12 bases remaining between them. CDR3 length equals 14 residues. Germline loops: CDR1 MNHNY, CDR2 SVGAGI (reference sequence). This CDR3 reads CASKPPGGNQPQHF. CDR3 bases: TGTGCCAGCAAGCCCCCCGGGGGCAATCAGCCCCAGCATTTT.

Points on this clone: At one of its ends the junction is not consistent with the germline gene, which may arise from a read error. The chain uses TRBV27 and TRBJ2-1, with D possibly being TRBD2 (6 bases). This CDR3 region has 17 residues. The germline CDR1 and CDR2 sequences are MNHEY and SMNVEV (reference sequence). For the CDR3, the DNA is TGTGCCAGCAGCTTATACTCCGGGACTGGACGTCCCAATGAGCAGTTCTTC. Translated: CASSLYSGTGRPNEQFF.

The J gene is TRBJ1-1, the V gene TRBV25-1; D is undetermined. This CDR3 has 13 amino acids. V lost 6 bases to trimming and J lost 1 base, with 9 bases between them. Germline V gives CDR1 MGHDK, CDR2 SYGVNS. CDR3 DNA sequence: TGTGCCAGCAGGAAGGGAGGGAACACTGAAGCTTTCTTT. It is translated as CASRKGGNTEAFF.

V gene TRBV2 combines with J gene TRBJ2-1, with no clear D. Germline assignment: CDR1 SNHLY and CDR2 FYNNEI. Trimming cost V 7 bases and J 7 bases, with 17 bases left between them. The CDR3 contains 14 residues. This chain's CDR3 is CASTASLAVNEQFF. CDR3 nucleotide sequence: TGTGCCAGCACAGCCTCGTTAGCTGTAAATGAGCAGTTCTTC.

The chain employs TRBV2 and TRBJ2-7, with TRBD2 matching 9 bases. J was trimmed by 2 bases and V by 6 bases; bases with no gene match: 5. The CDR3 has 14 amino acids. CDR1 and CDR2 (germline): SNHLY, FYNNEI. The CDR3 loop reads CASRIGTSTYEQYF. The CDR3 nucleotides read TGTGCCAGCAGGATTGGGACTAGCACCTACGAGCAGTACTTC.

The rearrangement joins TRBV4-3 to TRBJ2-1; D gene ambiguous. Germline assignment: CDR1 LGHNA and CDR2 YSLEER. This CDR3 has 15 residues. V lost 1 base and J 0 bases, leaving 7 bases between the germline ends. As DNA, the CDR3 is TGCGCCAGCAGCCAAGCTCAGACCTCCTACAATGAGCAGTTCTTC. Protein: CASSQAQTSYNEQFF.

This chain uses TRBV7-9 with TRBJ1-1; unclear D gene. The CDR3 covers 15 residues. V was shortened by 0 bases and J by 5 bases, with 13 bases between the two germline ends. Germline V gene lookup returns CDR1 SEHNR and CDR2 FQNEAQ (reference sequence). The CDR3 sequence: CASSLAEASRTEAFF. CDR3 sequence (DNA): TGTGCCAGCAGCTTAGCGGAGGCCTCGCGGACTGAAGCTTTCTTT. Based on the CDR3 plus reference TRBV7-9 and TRBJ1-1, the full variable domain is DTGVSQNPRHKITKRGQNVTFRCDPISEHNRLYWYRQTLGQGPEFLTYFQNEAQLEKSRLLSDRFSAERPKGSFSTLEIQRTEQGDSAMYLCASSLAEASRTEAFFGQGTRLTVV.

The chain uses TRBV19 and TRBJ1-4; D is perhaps TRBD1 (5 bases). Germline CDR1 and CDR2: LNHDA and SQIVND (reference sequence). V was trimmed by 6 bases and J by 2 bases, leaving 10 bases between them. There are 14 residues in the CDR3. This chain's CDR3 is CASSPTGTNEKLFF. The CDR3 bases are TGTGCCAGTAGCCCAACAGGCACTAATGAAAAACTGTTTTTT. Variable domain in full (rest from reference TRBV19 and TRBJ1-4): DGGITQSPKYLFRKEGQNVTLSCEQNLNHDAMYWYRQDPGQGLRLIYYSQIVNDFQKGDIAEGYSVSREKKESFPLTVTSAQKNPTAFYLCASSPTGTNEKLFFGSGTQLSVL.

This sequence joins TRBV18 and TRBJ2-5; TRBD2 aligns across 7 bases. The CDR3 is 15 amino acids. The V gene end was trimmed by 3 bases and the J gene end by 5 bases; junction bases not matched to a gene: 9. CDR1 is KGHSH, CDR2 LQKENI, per germline. Here the CDR3 DNA reads TGTGCCAGCTCACCCGGAACTAGCGTCCGGGAGACCCAGTACTTC. Residues: CASSPGTSVRETQYF.

The chain is built from TRBV2 and TRBJ2-5, with D unclear. Trimming removed 8 bases from V and 0 bases from J, with 10 bases in between. This CDR3 spans 13 amino acids. The germline gives CDR1 SNHLY, CDR2 FYNNEI. CDR3 in amino acids: CASGWNDQETQYF. CDR3 in DNA: TGTGCCAGCGGTTGGAACGACCAAGAGACCCAGTACTTC.

The chain recombines TRBV29-1 with TRBJ2-7, with 11 bases identical to TRBD2. V shed 4 bases, J shed 6 bases, and the junction held 8 bases outside the gene matches. The CDR3 consists of 14 residues. The germline gives CDR1 SQVTM, CDR2 ANQGSEA. As DNA, the CDR3 is TGCAGCGTTGGGGGGACTAGCGGCCCCTCCGAGCAGTACTTC. Residues: CSVGGTSGPSEQYF.

This sequence joins TRBV6-5 and TRBJ2-7, with TRBD1 matching over 7 bases. V lost 6 bases and J lost 5; bases outside the gene matches: 7. In germline, CDR1 is MNHEY, CDR2 SVGAGI. The CDR3 has 13 residues. The chain's CDR3 is CASRRGGVDEQYF. CDR3 coding DNA: TGTGCCAGCAGAAGAGGGGGCGTGGACGAGCAGTACTTC.

CDR3 residues: CASSSRTSNYGYTF. The CDR3, as DNA: TGTGCCAGCAGCTCTCGGACCTCTAACTATGGCTACACCTTC. The chain joins TRBV5-4 to TRBJ1-2, with D uncertain. Germline CDR1 is SGHNT and CDR2 is YYREEE (reference sequence). V dropped 3 bases and J dropped 0 bases, with 9 bases sitting between them. The CDR3 consists of 14 residues.

The chain couples TRBV2 to TRBJ2-3; 7 bases match TRBD2. This CDR3 is built from 16 residues. CDR1 and CDR2 (germline): SNHLY, FYNNEI. The J segment lost 5 bases and the V segment lost 9 bases, leaving 17 bases of the junction unmatched. The CDR3 protein is CASLLFSSGGVDTQYF. The CDR3, as DNA: TGTGCCAGTCTACTTTTCTCTAGCGGCGGAGTAGATACGCAGTATTTT.

The rearrangement links TRBV4-2 to TRBJ1-1; tentative D call: TRBD1 (5 bases). Germline values: CDR1 LGHNA, CDR2 YNFKEQ. With 1 base removed from V and 0 bases from J, the gap between germline ends came to 9 bases. This CDR3 spans 15 amino acids. The CDR3 nucleotides read TGTGCCAGCAGCCAAGTTAGGGGACTGAACACTGAAGCTTTCTTT. Protein product: CASSQVRGLNTEAFF.

This rearrangement joins TRBV6-6 to TRBJ2-7, with 7 bases aligning to TRBD1. Germline V gene lookup returns CDR1 MNHNY and CDR2 SVGAGI (reference sequence). The CDR3 is 14 residues long. The ends lost 6 bases at V and 0 bases at J; junction bases unmatched: 5. Here the CDR3 DNA reads TGTGCCAGCAGGACCCCAGGGGGCTCCTACGAGCAGTACTTC. As protein: CASRTPGGSYEQYF.

This clone was seen more than once but under ten times. The CDR3, as DNA: TGTGCCAGCAGCGATGGGACAGAGACCTACAATGAGCAGTTCTTC. It translates to CASSDGTETYNEQFF. V gene TRBV9 combines with J gene TRBJ2-1; 7 bases are shared with TRBD1. The V gene's germline CDR1 is SGDLS and CDR2 YYNGEE. The V segment lost 3 bases and the J segment 2 bases; nucleotides outside the gene matches: 5. There are 15 residues in the CDR3.

The chain combines TRBV18 with TRBJ1-1, with TRBD1 as a possible D gene (5 bases). This CDR3 is 15 amino acids long. Per the germline V gene, CDR1 is KGHSH and CDR2 is LQKENI. Trimming shortened V by 3 bases and J by 3 bases, and 14 bases separated the two germline ends. CDR3 nucleotide sequence: TGTGCCAGCTCACCGGGGGGAGGGAGGTACACTGAAGCTTTCTTT. It translates to CASSPGGGRYTEAFF.

The chain has TRBV4-3 and TRBJ1-1, with D possibly TRBD1 on 5 matching bases. The CDR3 is 16 amino acids. V lost 8 bases and J lost 0, with 19 bases in between. The germline CDR1 and CDR2 sequences are LGHNA and YSLEER. CDR3 nucleotides: TGCGCCAGCGGTCCACAGGTCGGTCCTATGAACACTGAAGCTTTCTTT. It codes for CASGPQVGPMNTEAFF.

The chain combines TRBV10-3 with TRBJ1-1; 8 bases are shared with TRBD1. The germline gives CDR1 ENHRY, CDR2 SYGVKD. V shed 2 bases and J 6 bases; nucleotides not matched to a gene: 11. CDR3 size: 16 residues. CDR3 nucleotide sequence: TGTGCCATCAGTGAGGTGGGGACAGGTCGTAAAGCTGAAGCTTTCTTT. It encodes CAISEVGTGRKAEAFF.

The V and J genes are TRBV27 and TRBJ1-3; D not resolved. Germline V gives CDR1 MNHEY, CDR2 SMNVEV (reference sequence). Trimming removed 4 bases at V and 4 bases at J, with 8 bases between. The CDR3 has 13 residues. The CDR3 nucleotides read TGTGCCAGCAGTTCCGGGGTCGGAAACACCATATATTTT. Translation gives CASSSGVGNTIYF.

This chain uses TRBV19 with TRBJ2-2; D unclear. Trimming removed 5 bases from V and 6 bases from J, with 10 bases in between. This CDR3 has 13 amino acids. The germline V gene encodes CDR1 LNHDA and CDR2 SQIVND (reference sequence). The CDR3 loop reads CASSSLGSGELFF. As DNA, the CDR3 is TGTGCCAGTAGTTCCCTGGGGTCCGGGGAGCTGTTTTTT.

In this sample, this clone turned up once. V is TRBV5-1 and J is TRBJ1-5; D not resolved. Trimming pared 0 bases from V and 0 bases from J, leaving 4 bases between. CDR1 and CDR2 from the germline V gene are SGHRS and YFSETQ. The CDR3 loop spans 14 amino acids. The CDR3 loop is CASSLDPSNQPQHF. Here the CDR3 DNA reads TGCGCCAGCAGCTTGGACCCTAGCAATCAGCCCCAGCATTTT.

The V gene is TRBV29-1, the J gene TRBJ1-1; D is unresolved. Trimming pared 4 bases from V and 6 bases from J, leaving 9 bases between. The CDR3 extends over 11 amino acids. CDR1 is SQVTM, CDR2 ANQGSEA, per germline. Written as DNA, the CDR3 is TGCAGCGTTGGTCTCCCCCCTGAAGCTTTCTTT. This translates into CSVGLPPEAFF.

This chain uses TRBV18 with TRBJ2-5; 8 nucleotides align to TRBD2. This CDR3 spans 15 amino acids. Germline V gene data show CDR1 as KGHSH and CDR2 as LQKENI. The V segment lost 1 base and the J segment 11 bases; nucleotides outside the gene matches: 12. The CDR3 DNA follows: TGTGCCAGCTCACCACAGCAACGGGAGGGCCGTGAGCAGTACTTC. It is translated as CASSPQQREGREQYF.

The chain couples TRBV10-3 to TRBJ1-5; 7 bases fit TRBD1. From germline, CDR1 is ENHRY and CDR2 SYGVKD. This CDR3 is built from 13 residues. Trimming at V came to 6 bases and at J to 5 bases, leaving 4 bases not matched to a gene. The CDR3 sequence is CAIRAGTDQPQHF. Here the CDR3 DNA reads TGTGCCATCAGGGCCGGGACAGATCAGCCCCAGCATTTT.